This entry lists 25 T cell receptor beta chains sequenced from one sample in a study of T cells after yellow fever vaccination. TCRdb reanalysed the 5' RACE reads using MiXCR and keeps one entry per CDR3 protein. Of 450,000 to 550,000 distinct CDR3 sequences in the sample, over 15% are singletons; the top ten hold roughly an eighth. Sequencing was performed on PBMCs, taken 15 days after the yellow fever booster vaccination. Receptors originate from a man aged 30 to 39 who received the YFV17D yellow fever vaccine.

This clonotype occurred a few times. The gene calls are TRBV3-1 and TRBJ2-2; tentatively, D is TRBD1 or TRBD2 (6 bases each). In germline, CDR1 is LGHDT, CDR2 YNNKEL (reference sequence). The CDR3 runs 17 residues. Trimming removed 4 bases from V and 7 bases from J, with 22 bases in between. In DNA, the CDR3 is TGTGCCAGCAGCCCGCGCTGGAGTGGGGGGCAAAGCGGGGAGCTGTTTTTT. This translates into CASSPRWSGGQSGELFF.

This clonotype appeared a few times. The chain employs TRBV6-2 or TRBV6-3 and TRBJ1-1, with a tentative D call TRBD1 (5 bases). CDR3 size: 15 residues. Germline CDR1 MNHEY, CDR2 SVGEGT. V was pared by 8 bases and J by 5 bases, with 21 bases between. The CDR3, as DNA: TGTGCCAGCGTGCTCCCGGGGGTGGGCCCGACTGAAGCTTTCTTT. It encodes CASVLPGVGPTEAFF.

The gene calls are TRBV14 and TRBJ2-7; D is perhaps TRBD2 (5 bases). This CDR3 is 14 amino acids long. The V gene's germline CDR1 is SGHDN and CDR2 FVKESK. V lost 4 bases and J 5 bases, leaving 15 bases between the germline ends. In DNA, the CDR3 is TGTGCCAGCAGCCGGAGTGGGAGTATAAACGAGCAGTACTTC. Translating gives CASSRSGSINEQYF.

A few counts support this clonotype. The chain has TRBV12-3 or TRBV12-4 and TRBJ2-7; maybe TRBD2 (7 bases). With 5 bases removed from V and 2 bases from J, the gap between germline ends came to 19 bases. The CDR3 runs to 16 residues. CDR3 sequence (DNA): TGTGCCAGCAGTCCTTCTGGCGGGGGCTCGACCTACGAGCAGTACTTC. Translation gives CASSPSGGGSTYEQYF.

The rearrangement links TRBV6-2 or TRBV6-3 to TRBJ2-1, with unresolved D. The germline CDR1 and CDR2 sequences are MNHEY and SVGEGT. The CDR3 loop spans 11 amino acids. Trimming removed 1 base at V and 10 bases at J, with 5 bases between. The CDR3 DNA reads as TGTGCCAGCAGTTACTACCAGGAGCAGTTCTTC. It codes for CASSYYQEQFF.

The chain links TRBV14 to TRBJ2-3; 7 bases are a match to TRBD2. Germline CDR1 SGHDN, CDR2 FVKESK. J was trimmed by 8 bases and V by 3 bases; bases with no gene match: 2. This CDR3 has 12 amino acids. CDR3 protein: CASSQGGGTQYF. CDR3 bases: TGTGCCAGCAGCCAGGGGGGGGGTACGCAGTATTTT. The whole variable domain, remainder taken from reference TRBV14 and TRBJ2-3, is EAGVTQFPSHSVIEKGQTVTLRCDPISGHDNLYWYRRVMGKEIKFLLHFVKESKQDESGMPNNRFLAERTGGTYSTLKVQPAELEDSGVYFCASSQGGGTQYFGPGTRLTVL.

This clonotype appeared a few times. The gene calls are TRBV27 and TRBJ1-1; D might be TRBD1 (6 bases). This CDR3 region has 13 residues. Trimming left V 3 bases short and J 8 bases short, with 13 bases between. Germline assignment: CDR1 MNHEY and CDR2 SMNVEV (reference sequence). The CDR3 sequence: CASSLVVGAEAFF. The CDR3 bases are TGTGCCAGCAGTTTGGTCGTGGGGGCCGAAGCTTTCTTT.

CDR3 sequence: CASTDEKLRLAGDPVFYEQYF. The CDR3 region has the DNA TGTGCCAGCACCGACGAGAAGCTGAGACTAGCGGGAGACCCGGTCTTTTACGAGCAGTACTTC. The gene calls are TRBV11-1 and TRBJ2-7; the match to TRBD2 covers 12 bases. The germline V gene has CDR1 SGHAT and CDR2 FQDESV (reference sequence). After removal of 7 bases from V and 4 bases from J, the junction contained 26 bases not matched to a gene. This CDR3 contains 21 residues.

This clonotype has a handful of counts. V usage is TRBV12-3 or TRBV12-4 and J usage is TRBJ2-1; TRBD2 aligns across 14 bases. This CDR3 has 14 residues. V lost 5 bases and J lost 9; bases outside the gene matches: 3. The CDR3 DNA sequence: TGTGCCAGCAGTATGGGACTAGCGGGAGTTGAGCAGTTCTTC. It translates to CASSMGLAGVEQFF.

Remarks on this clonotype: This sequence may be a read error, since a much larger clone differs from it by one base. This chain links TRBV5-1 with TRBJ2-5; D might be TRBD1 or TRBD2, each matching 5 bases. CDR1 is SGHRS and CDR2 is YFSETQ in the germline V gene. This CDR3 spans 13 amino acids. V gave up 4 bases and J gave up 3 bases, with 10 bases separating them. Here the CDR3 reads CASSILGEETQYF. The CDR3 DNA sequence: TGCGCCAGCAGCATCCTGGGGGAAGAGACCCAGTACTTC.

This clonotype occurred a few times. The V and J genes are TRBV27 and TRBJ2-2, with D maybe TRBD1 (5 bases). Germline values: CDR1 MNHEY, CDR2 SMNVEV (reference sequence). The CDR3 extends over 15 amino acids. The V gene lost 4 bases and the J gene lost 1 base, with 10 bases spanning the gap. This CDR3 reads CASSSLDRNTGELFF. The CDR3 bases are TGTGCCAGCAGTTCCCTCGACAGGAACACCGGGGAGCTGTTTTTT.

The genes are TRBV18 and TRBJ2-5; D ambiguous. This CDR3 comprises 12 residues. The germline CDR1 and CDR2 sequences are KGHSH and LQKENI. The ends were cut back, 0 bases at V and 6 bases at J, with 5 bases in the middle. CDR3 residues: CASSPPAKTQYF. As DNA, the CDR3 is TGTGCCAGCTCACCACCGGCGAAGACCCAGTACTTC.

The table lists this clonotype with a few counts. The chain has TRBV12-3 or TRBV12-4 and TRBJ2-3; the D gene is possibly TRBD1 (6 bases). Trimming shortened V by 5 bases and J by 0 bases, and 18 bases separated the two germline ends. This CDR3 region has 17 residues. CDR3 loop: CASSGQGQTTSTDTQYF. CDR3 in DNA: TGTGCCAGCAGTGGGCAGGGGCAGACAACTAGCACAGATACGCAGTATTTT.

This chain links TRBV20-1 with TRBJ2-2; TRBD2 matches at 9 bases. The V segment lost 1 base and the J segment 7 bases; nucleotides outside the gene matches: 7. This CDR3 region has 15 residues. Looked up from germline, CDR1 is DFQATT and CDR2 is SNEGSKA (reference sequence). Here the CDR3 reads CSARASGIGDGELFF. The CDR3 DNA is TGCAGTGCTAGAGCTAGCGGGATAGGTGACGGGGAGCTGTTTTTT.

V and J are TRBV19 and TRBJ1-4; 9 bases are shared with TRBD1. The germline V gene has CDR1 LNHDA and CDR2 SQIVND (reference sequence). CDR3 length: 14 residues. V gave up 6 bases and J gave up 11 bases; unmatched junction bases: 10. CDR3 protein: CASRARDRDGKLFF. The CDR3 bases are TGTGCCAGTAGAGCCCGGGACAGGGACGGGAAACTGTTTTTT.

The chain is built from TRBV5-1 and TRBJ1-5; TRBD1 matches 7 bases. V shed 4 bases, J shed 2 bases, and the junction held 9 bases outside the gene matches. Germline CDR1 is SGHRS and CDR2 is YFSETQ. The CDR3 sequence is 16 residues long. The CDR3 loop reads CASSPGTGDGNQPQHF. Here the CDR3 DNA reads TGCGCCAGCAGCCCCGGAACAGGGGATGGCAATCAGCCCCAGCATTTT.

Concerning this clonotype itself: This could be a read error, since a much larger clone is one nucleotide away. CDR3 amino acids: CSVVGTGAYEQYF. The CDR3 coding sequence is TGCAGCGTTGTGGGGACAGGAGCCTACGAGCAGTACTTC. The V call is TRBV29-1, the J call TRBJ2-7, with 8 bases aligning to TRBD1. CDR1 and CDR2 (germline): SQVTM, ANQGSEA. There are 13 residues in the CDR3. V trimming: 4 bases; J trimming: 2 bases; junction bases outside the gene matches: 4.

The rearrangement joins TRBV27 to TRBJ2-1; D unresolved. Germline lookup yields CDR1 MNHEY and CDR2 SMNVEV (reference sequence). Trimming stripped 3 bases from V and 8 bases from J, with 11 bases between. This CDR3 spans 13 amino acids. The CDR3 DNA reads TGTGCCAGCAGTTTCCCGGGCCGAGATGAGCAGTTCTTC. It is translated as CASSFPGRDEQFF.

This clonotype was observed a handful of times. This chain uses TRBV9 with TRBJ2-1; D may be TRBD2 (6 bases). The V and J ends lost 0 bases and 4 bases respectively, with 8 bases between them. The length of the CDR3 is 14 residues. CDR1 and CDR2 from the germline V gene are SGDLS and YYNGEE. The CDR3 sequence: CASSVEGLYNEQFF. CDR3 bases: TGTGCCAGCAGCGTAGAAGGACTATACAATGAGCAGTTCTTC. Variable domain in full (rest from reference TRBV9 and TRBJ2-1): DSGVTQTPKHLITATGQRVTLRCSPRSGDLSVYWYQQSLDQGLQFLIQYYNGEERAKGNILERFSAQQFPDLHSELNLSSLELGDSALYFCASSVEGLYNEQFFGPGTRLTVL.

This chain connects TRBV28 to TRBJ2-1; 10 bases are a match to TRBD2. The V gene's germline CDR1 is MDHEN and CDR2 SYDVKM. V shed 8 bases and J 8 bases; nucleotides not matched to a gene: 12. The CDR3 spans 15 residues. Written as DNA, the CDR3 is TGTGCCAGCCCTCCCAGCGGGAGGGCCGCGGATGAGCAGTTCTTC. It is translated as CASPPSGRAADEQFF. Full variable domain (rest looked up from reference TRBV28 and TRBJ2-1): DVKVTQSSRYLVKRTGEKVFLECVQDMDHENMFWYRQDPGLGLRLIYFSYDVKMKEKGDIPEGYSVSREKKERFSLILESASTNQTSMYLCASPPSGRAADEQFFGPGTRLTVL.

The rearrangement links TRBV6-2 or TRBV6-3 to TRBJ1-5; no clear D. The CDR3 has 15 amino acids. The germline gives CDR1 MNHEY, CDR2 SVGEGT. V lost 2 bases to trimming and J lost 2 bases, with 10 bases between them. The CDR3 DNA follows: TGTGCCAGCAGTTACGCTCCTCGGGGCAATCAGCCCCAGCATTTT. Protein sequence: CASSYAPRGNQPQHF.

This clonotype was found a few times. The V gene is TRBV3-1, the J gene TRBJ2-5; 14 bases agree with TRBD2. The trim removed 8 bases at V and 5 bases at J, leaving 4 bases unmatched. Germline V gives CDR1 LGHDT, CDR2 YNNKEL (reference sequence). The CDR3 spans 14 residues. CDR3 in DNA: TGTGCCAGCGGGACTAGCGGGGGATGGGAGACCCAGTACTTC. It translates to CASGTSGGWETQYF.

J is TRBJ2-7 and V is TRBV27, with D perhaps matching TRBD1 (6 bases). V lost 2 bases and J 5 bases, leaving 13 bases between the germline ends. The CDR3 runs to 14 residues. The germline V gene encodes CDR1 MNHEY and CDR2 SMNVEV (reference sequence). Here the CDR3 reads CASSLTTTGHEQYF. In DNA, the CDR3 is TGTGCCAGCAGTTTAACGACGACAGGTCACGAGCAGTACTTC.

This clonotype was detected only a few times. This chain uses TRBV20-1 with TRBJ2-2, with D possibly TRBD1 on 5 matching bases. Trimming removed 1 base at V and 2 bases at J, with 11 bases between. The CDR3 runs to 15 residues. Looked up from germline, CDR1 is DFQATT and CDR2 is SNEGSKA (reference sequence). CDR3 DNA sequence: TGCAGTGCTAGAGTTAGCAGGGATAACACCGGGGAGCTGTTTTTT. It yields the protein CSARVSRDNTGELFF.

The chain is built from TRBV5-5 and TRBJ2-5, with 7 bases matching TRBD1. The germline V gene encodes CDR1 SGHKS and CDR2 YYEKEE (reference sequence). Trimming cost V 3 bases and J 5 bases; bases outside gene matches: 7. The CDR3 has 14 amino acids. CDR3 in DNA: TGTGCCAGCAGCTCACCGACAGGGCTGGAGACCCAGTACTTC. Its translation is CASSSPTGLETQYF.